This T cell receptor beta chain was documented in a study of shared clonotypes between healthy human individuals. Points on this clone: What it binds is unknown.

Points from the study as a whole: On the whole, naive subsets had larger estimated richness than memory subsets had.

Germline V gene sequence: CDR1 SNHLY, CDR2 FYNNEI. The CDR3 runs 14 residues. Trimming took 4 bases from V and 0 from J, leaving 10 bases between them. Produced via immunoSEQ multiplex PCR; TCRdb's table is partial and in-frame only. The sample has roughly 1,000,000 clones, approximately 78% seen once. The TCR was taken from a young man in good health. Some clones in this sample may be carry-over from other donors' samples. The V and J genes are TRBV2 and TRBJ2-7; possible D gene TRBD2, 6 bases. Sequencing was performed on memory CD4+ T cells from PBMCs. Stated subset: CD45RA-negative fraction. The CDR3 nucleotides read TGTGCCAGCAGTGTCCAGCGGGCCTCCTACGAGCAGTACTTC. Its protein product is CASSVQRASYEQYF. The entire variable domain, with the rest obtained from reference TRBV2 and TRBJ2-7, is as follows: EPEVTQTPSHQVTQMGQEVILRCVPISNHLYFYWYRQILGQKVEFLVSFYNNEISEKSEIFDDQFSVERPDGSNFTLKIRSTKLEDSAMYFCASSVQRASYEQYFGPGTRLTVT.